This entry lists 3 T cell receptor beta chains sequenced from one sample in a study of T cells after yellow fever vaccination. Each CDR3 protein gets one entry after TCRdb re-called the 5' RACE reads with MiXCR. The sample holds roughly 300,000 distinct CDR3 sequences, 6.8% seen once. The sequenced sample was PBMCs, obtained around 45 days after the first yellow fever vaccination. The source is a young man who received the YFV17D yellow fever vaccine.

This sequence joins TRBV5-1 and TRBJ2-3; no clear D gene. This CDR3 region has 17 residues. Trimming shortened V by 1 base and J by 0 bases, and 15 bases separated the two germline ends. The V gene's germline CDR1 is SGHRS and CDR2 YFSETQ. The CDR3 spells CASSLYIPEGSTDTQYF. DNA of the CDR3: TGCGCCAGCAGCTTGTATATCCCGGAAGGGAGCACAGATACGCAGTATTTT.

This clonotype has just a few counts. The chain joins TRBV6-2 or TRBV6-3 to TRBJ2-1; D perhaps matches TRBD2 (7 bases). This CDR3 spans 18 amino acids. Per germline, CDR1 MNHEY and CDR2 SVGEGT. V lost 11 bases and J lost 2, with 28 bases in between. The CDR3 sequence is CAPTHWGGPTGTYNEQFF. In DNA, the CDR3 is TGTGCCCCCACCCACTGGGGGGGCCCGACTGGCACCTACAATGAGCAGTTCTTC.

This clonotype was seen a few times. The chain links TRBV5-1 to TRBJ2-7; a weak D match, TRBD2 (5 bases). Per the germline V gene, CDR1 is SGHRS and CDR2 is YFSETQ. V was pared by 0 bases and J by 3 bases, with 16 bases between. This CDR3 has 16 amino acids. In nucleotides, the CDR3 is TGCGCCAGCAGCTTGGGAGGGTCGGACTTCTACTACGAGCAGTACTTC. It is translated as CASSLGGSDFYYEQYF. Complete variable domain (other parts from reference TRBV5-1 and TRBJ2-7): KAGVTQTPRYLIKTRGQQVTLSCSPISGHRSVSWYQQTPGQGLQFLFEYFSETQRNKGNFPGRFSGRQFSNSRSEMNVSTLELGDSALYLCASSLGGSDFYYEQYFGPGTRLTVT.